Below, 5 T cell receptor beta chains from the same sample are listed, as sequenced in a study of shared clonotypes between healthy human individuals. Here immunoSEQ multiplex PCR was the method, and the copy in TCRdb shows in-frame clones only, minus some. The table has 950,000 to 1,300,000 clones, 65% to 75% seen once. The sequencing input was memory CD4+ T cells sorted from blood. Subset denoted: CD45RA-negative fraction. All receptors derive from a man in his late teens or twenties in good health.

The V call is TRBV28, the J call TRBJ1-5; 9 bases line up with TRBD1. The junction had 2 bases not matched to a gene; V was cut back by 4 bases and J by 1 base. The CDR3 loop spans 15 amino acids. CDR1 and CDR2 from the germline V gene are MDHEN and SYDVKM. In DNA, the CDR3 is TGTGCCAGCAGTTCCGGGACAGGGAGCAATCAGCCCCAGCATTTT. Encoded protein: CASSSGTGSNQPQHF. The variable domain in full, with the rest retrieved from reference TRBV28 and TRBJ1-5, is DVKVTQSSRYLVKRTGEKVFLECVQDMDHENMFWYRQDPGLGLRLIYFSYDVKMKEKGDIPEGYSVSREKKERFSLILESASTNQTSMYLCASSSGTGSNQPQHFGDGTRLSIL.

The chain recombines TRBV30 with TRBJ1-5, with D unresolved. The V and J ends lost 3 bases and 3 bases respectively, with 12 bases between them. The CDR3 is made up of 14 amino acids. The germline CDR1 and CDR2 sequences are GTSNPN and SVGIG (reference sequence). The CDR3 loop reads CAWSSLKANQPQHF. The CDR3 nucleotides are TGTGCCTGGAGCTCCCTGAAGGCCAATCAGCCCCAGCATTTT.

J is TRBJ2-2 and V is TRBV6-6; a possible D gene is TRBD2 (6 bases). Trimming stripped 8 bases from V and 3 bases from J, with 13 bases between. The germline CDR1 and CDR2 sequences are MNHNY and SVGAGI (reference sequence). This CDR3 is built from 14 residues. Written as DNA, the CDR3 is TGTGCCAGCGGCATTGCGGGGCACACCGGGGAGCTGTTTTTT. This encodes CASGIAGHTGELFF.

CDR3 bases: TGTGCCAGCAGTTGGACAAGCCGCTACGAGCAGTACTTC. This encodes CASSWTSRYEQYF. J is TRBJ2-7 and V is TRBV28, with D perhaps TRBD1 (5 bases). This CDR3 has 13 residues. Trimming removed 4 bases from V and 3 bases from J, with 10 bases in between. Looked up from germline, CDR1 is MDHEN and CDR2 is SYDVKM.

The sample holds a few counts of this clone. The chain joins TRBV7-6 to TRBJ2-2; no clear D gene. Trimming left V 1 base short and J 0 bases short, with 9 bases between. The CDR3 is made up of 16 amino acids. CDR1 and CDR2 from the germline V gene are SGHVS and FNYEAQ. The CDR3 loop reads CASSLDTAANTGELFF. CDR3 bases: TGTGCCAGCAGCTTAGACACAGCTGCGAACACCGGGGAGCTGTTTTTT.